This TCR beta chain was recorded in a study of vaccination and CD4 T cells after COVID-19. Study information: Median draw time for post-COVID samples was about 100 days post-diagnosis (range 35 to 161).

Described treatment: roughly ten-day PBMC culture with coronavirus spike peptide pools or control peptides (ViraFEST assay). Nucleocapsid antibody results, negative before and after vaccination, showed that healthy vaccine recipients had not previously had SARS-CoV-2 infection. Cultured CD4+ T-cell DNA underwent Oncomine TCR Beta short-read sequencing. After culture, CD4+ T cells served as the source for genomic DNA extraction. TCRdb analysed the PCR reads with MiXCR anew, one entry per CDR3 protein. The sample lists approximately 12,000 distinct CDR3 sequences, roughly a fifth occurring once. Remarks on this clonotype: Its antigen is unknown.

CDR3 length: 13 amino acids. Germline V gene lookup returns CDR1 SGHDN and CDR2 FVKESK. V was trimmed by 4 bases and J by 4 bases, leaving 10 bases between them. The chain carries TRBV14 and TRBJ2-5; no firm D call. This TCR came from a human donor who received a COVID-19 vaccine. Sequenced here: CD4+ T cells from blood, cultured in vitro, sampled before SARS-CoV-2 vaccination. The CDR3 nucleotides read TGTGCCAGCAGCCGAGGTCGTCTAGAGACCCAGTACTTC. This encodes CASSRGRLETQYF.